Reported below is one TCR beta chain. What it binds is unknown. The data are from a study of cytotoxic CD8 clonotypes in ibrutinib-treated CLL. Sequencing used immunoSEQ multiplex PCR; TCRdb keeps in-frame clones, though not all of them. The data hold 150,000 or so clones, with roughly 88% observed a single time. Findings of the study overall: Clonality showed a rise at ibrutinib response that reversed toward baseline at progression.

Sequenced here: PBMCs, sampled after 24 months of ibrutinib treatment. This clonotype was obtained from a human donor with chronic lymphocytic leukemia.

CDR3 in DNA: TGTGCCAGCAGGATGGGACAGGGGGCAGAGACCCAGTACTTC. Translated: CASRMGQGAETQYF. The rearrangement uses TRBV6-1 and TRBJ2-5, with 12 bases fitting TRBD1. With 6 bases clipped from V and 4 bases from J, the junction kept 3 bases outside the gene matches. The CDR3 has 14 residues. Germline loops: CDR1 MNHNS, CDR2 SASEGT.